The rows below give T cell receptor beta chains drawn from one sample of a study of molecular identifiers for immune sequencing clone quantification. TCRdb re-called the PCR reads through MiXCR, storing one row per CDR3 protein. The table includes about 510,000 distinct CDR3 sequences, 25% detected once. Specimen: naive CD8+ T cells from blood, with Jurkat cell RNA spiked in. These receptors came from a human donor in good health. Some libraries in this study had Jurkat cell RNA spiked in. The CDR3 runs from the conserved cysteine through the conserved F or W. Each record gives: J gene, clone size, D gene, V gene, CDR3 DNA, CDR3 protein. The D gene is left open where the match is weak. For some rows the clone size is stated as once, few or many, or as a class when expanded; others skip it.

TRBJ2-7	many	.	TRBV29-1	TGCAGCGTTGAAACCCAGGGATACGAGCAGTACTTC	CSVETQGYEQYF
TRBJ2-7	many	TRBD2	TRBV27	TGTGCCAGCAGTTTCCGGACTAGCTCCTACGAGCAGTACTTC	CASSFRTSSYEQYF
TRBJ2-1	.	.	TRBV20-1	TGCAGTGCCCCTGAGGACAAGAACTACAATGAGCAGTTCTTC	CSAPEDKNYNEQFF
TRBJ2-3	many	.	TRBV6-5	TGTGCCTCAGGGGACACAGATACGCAGTATTTT	CASGDTDTQYF
TRBJ1-1	few	.	TRBV5-3	TGTGCCAGAAGCTTCCCCCAGAACACTGAAGCTTTCTTT	CARSFPQNTEAFF
TRBJ2-3	.	TRBD2	TRBV27	TGTGCCAGTAACGTCTTTAGCGGGGCCCCTCGGGTCGATACGCAGTATTTT	CASNVFSGAPRVDTQYF
TRBJ2-5	.	.	TRBV5-1	TGCGCCAGCAGCTTGGGACAGAGCATCCAAGCGCCCCAGTACTTC	CASSLGQSIQAPQYF
TRBJ2-1	few	TRBD2	TRBV4-3	TGCGCCAGCAGCCAAGATTCGCGGGGGGGTTTTAACAATGAGCAGTTCTTC	CASSQDSRGGFNNEQFF
TRBJ1-1	few	.	TRBV12-3/TRBV12-4	TGTGCCAGCTCAATTGGGGGGTACACTGAAGCTTTCTTT	CASSIGGYTEAFF
TRBJ2-7	once	.	TRBV7-9	TGTGCCAGCAGCCTTCGTACCAGGCCTCCCTACGAGCAGTACTTC	CASSLRTRPPYEQYF
TRBJ2-7	many	.	TRBV5-6	TGTGCCAGCAGCTTTATGAGGGGCCAGGAGCAGTACTTC	CASSFMRGQEQYF
TRBJ2-2	.	.	TRBV30	TGTGCCTGGAGTGTAACGGTGAGGCAGGGGGAGCTGTTTTTT	CAWSVTVRQGELFF
TRBJ1-5	.	.	TRBV20-1	TGCAGTGCTAGAGGGGCCAGGCACGGCAATCAGCCCCAGCATTTT	CSARGARHGNQPQHF
TRBJ1-1	few	.	TRBV15	TGTGCCACCAGCAAAGGAACTGAAGCTTTCTTT	CATSKGTEAFF
TRBJ1-2	.	.	TRBV19	TGTGACAGTAGTACCCCCCAAGGGACGGATTATGGCTACACCTTC	CDSSTPQGTDYGYTF
TRBJ2-7	many	TRBD1	TRBV6-5	TGTGCCAGCAGCTGGGACAGGGGGATGTACGAGCAGTACTTC	CASSWDRGMYEQYF
TRBJ2-7	.	.	TRBV9	TGTGCCAGCAGCGTAGGTACAGGGTCCTCCTACGAGCAGTACTTC	CASSVGTGSSYEQYF
TRBJ2-1	few	.	TRBV7-9	TGTGCCAGCAGCCCCGGGGAGAGCTCCTACAATGAGCAGTTCTTC	CASSPGESSYNEQFF
TRBJ2-3	.	.	TRBV19	TGTGCCAGTAGCCTCTTTTCAGATACGCTGTATTTT	CASSLFSDTLYF
TRBJ2-5	.	TRBD2	TRBV7-9	TGTGCCAGCAGCTTAACTAGCGGGGGTTTACAAGAGACCCAGTACTTC	CASSLTSGGLQETQYF
TRBJ1-1	.	.	TRBV7-8	TGTGCCAGCAGCCACCCCCTCGGAGAGGAAGCTTTCTTT	CASSHPLGEEAFF
TRBJ2-3	.	TRBD2	TRBV7-3	TGTGCCAGCAGCATGGGTCCGGAGCTAGCGGGAGGGCCAAGCACAGATACGCAGTATTTT	CASSMGPELAGGPSTDTQYF
TRBJ1-1	many	.	TRBV30	TGTGCCTGGAGACCGGACGTTCGGGTTGAAGCTTTCTTT	CAWRPDVRVEAFF
TRBJ1-1	.	.	TRBV30	TGTGCCTGGAGTGAGGTAGGAACTGTAGCTTTCTTT	CAWSEVGTVAFF
TRBJ2-2	few	.	TRBV27	TGTGCCAGCAGTTTGGTCAAAACCGGGGAGCTGTTTTTT	CASSLVKTGELFF
TRBJ2-3	few	TRBD1	TRBV6-5	TGTGCCAGCAGTTACGAGGACAGGTGGGGGAATACGCAGTATTTT	CASSYEDRWGNTQYF
TRBJ2-1	.	TRBD2	TRBV6-2/TRBV6-3	TGTGCCAGCAGTGGTCCACTAGCGGGAATCTACAATGAGCAGTTCTTC	CASSGPLAGIYNEQFF
TRBJ2-7	.	.	TRBV20-1	TGCAGTGCCTCCGGGCGGTGCTTTTCCTACGAGCAGTACTTC	CSASGRCFSYEQYF
TRBJ1-1	.	.	TRBV5-1	TGCGCCAGCAGCCCCACAACCCGCAGGGAGTATAGCACTGAAGCTTTCTTT	CASSPTTRREYSTEAFF
TRBJ2-1	few	.	TRBV6-2/TRBV6-3	TGTGCCAGCAGTTTACTATGGGACGAGCAGTTCTTC	CASSLLWDEQFF
TRBJ1-1	many	TRBD1	TRBV4-3	TGCGCCAGCAGCCGAAGACAGGGCAACACTGAAGCTTTCTTT	CASSRRQGNTEAFF
TRBJ1-1	few	.	TRBV9	TGTGCCAGCAGCGTAGCTTATGGGGGTTTGAACACTGAAGCTTTCTTT	CASSVAYGGLNTEAFF
TRBJ1-1	many	TRBD1	TRBV19	TGTGCCAGTTTTACTTTGACAGGGACTGAAGCTTTCTTT	CASFTLTGTEAFF
TRBJ1-1	many	TRBD1	TRBV6-1	TGTGCCAGCAGTCTAACAGGACAGGGCTGGACTGAAGCTTTCTTT	CASSLTGQGWTEAFF
TRBJ2-5	few	.	TRBV6-5	TGTGCCAGCAGATCCGGATGGGGAGAGACCCAGTACTTC	CASRSGWGETQYF
TRBJ2-1	few	TRBD2	TRBV7-2	TGTGCCAGCAGCTCGTGGGGACTAGCCAATGAGCAGTTCTTC	CASSSWGLANEQFF
TRBJ2-2	many	TRBD1	TRBV6-5	TGTGCCAGCAGCCCCACGACAGGGGTCACCGGGGAGCTGTTTTTT	CASSPTTGVTGELFF
TRBJ2-4	few	.	TRBV6-5	TGTGCCAGCAGTTACCCGATGGCTTCAGTCGGAAAAAACATTCAGTACTTC	CASSYPMASVGKNIQYF
TRBJ2-3	many	.	TRBV12-3/TRBV12-4	TGTGCCAGCAGCCCGGGACCTATCACAGATACGCAGTATTTT	CASSPGPITDTQYF
TRBJ2-1	.	TRBD2	TRBV9	TGTGCCAGCAGCCTAGGACTAGCGGGGACTACAATGTTATGGTTCTTC	CASSLGLAGTTMLWFF